A selection of T cell receptor beta chains follows, all from one sample in a study of blood T cells in healthy people across ages. MiXCR was run by TCRdb on the 5' RACE reads, yielding one entry per CDR3 protein. In the table there are 800,000 or so distinct CDR3 sequences, around 62% of which are singletons. Sequences were obtained from blood. The receptor source for this set is a man aged 25 to 40 in good health. The CDR3 runs from the conserved cysteine through the conserved F or W. Each record gives: D gene, clone size, J gene, V gene, CDR3 DNA, CDR3 protein. D genes are given only for firm matches. Clone size is not always given. Where it is, it says once, few, many or a class for expanded clones.

-,many,TRBJ1-6,TRBV20-1,TGCAGTGCTAACCAGCGGACCGTGGGGGCTTCACCCCTCCACTTT,CSANQRTVGASPLHF
-,once,TRBJ2-5,TRBV2,TGTGCCAGCATCCCGACCGAAGTCGAGACCCAGTACTTC,CASIPTEVETQYF
TRBD2,-,TRBJ2-2,TRBV5-1,TGCGCCAGCAGCTTGGAGGCTAGCGGGGGTTTTGCCGGGGAGCTGTTTTTT,CASSLEASGGFAGELFF
TRBD1,-,TRBJ1-4,TRBV7-9,TGTGCCAGCAGTCGCCTCCGGGACAGGGATGAAAAACTGTTTTTT,CASSRLRDRDEKLFF
-,few,TRBJ2-1,TRBV20-1,TGCAGTGGTTCAGGTAATCTTCATGAGCAGTTCTTC,CSGSGNLHEQFF
-,few,TRBJ2-6,TRBV20-1,TGCAGTGCTAGAGTGACTCCTGGGGCCAACGTCCTGACTTTC,CSARVTPGANVLTF
-,-,TRBJ1-1,TRBV7-2,TGTGCCAGCAGCTTTGAAGGGGGGGCAATCTGGGACACTGAAGCTTTCTTT,CASSFEGGAIWDTEAFF
TRBD2,-,TRBJ2-7,TRBV7-2,TGTGCCAGCAGCTTAATAAGCGGGGGTAACTACGAGCAGTACTTC,CASSLISGGNYEQYF
-,once,TRBJ1-6,TRBV28,TGTGCCAGCAGTTTAGGACAGAGACATTCACCCCTCCACTTT,CASSLGQRHSPLHF
TRBD1,-,TRBJ1-2,TRBV25-1,TGTGCCAGTAGACAGGGGGACTATGGCTACACCTTC,CASRQGDYGYTF
TRBD2,-,TRBJ2-3,TRBV28,TGTGCCAGCAGTACTCTAGCGGGGAGACTCTTTGATACGCAGTATTTT,CASSTLAGRLFDTQYF
-,-,TRBJ2-7,TRBV7-8,TGTGCCAGCAGCTTAGCAACCGGGTCTGGGGTGTCCTACGAGCAGTACTTC,CASSLATGSGVSYEQYF
TRBD2,-,TRBJ2-1,TRBV9,TGTGCCAGCAGCGTAGACGCGGGGGGGTACAATGAGCAGTTCTTC,CASSVDAGGYNEQFF
-,-,TRBJ2-7,TRBV29-1,TGCAGCGTTGAAGCCCCCTACGAGCAGTACTTC,CSVEAPYEQYF
-,-,TRBJ2-4,TRBV4-3,TGCGCCAGCAGCCAAGGCGTGAAACTAGGTGCGGCTCAGTACTTC,CASSQGVKLGAAQYF
TRBD1,few,TRBJ2-7,TRBV27,TGTGCCAGCAGTCCAGACAGGGAAAAGGACGAGCAGTACTTC,CASSPDREKDEQYF
-,few,TRBJ2-5,TRBV9,TGTGCCAGCAGCGTAGCAGGTAGCGGCCAAGAGACCCAGTACTTC,CASSVAGSGQETQYF
-,few,TRBJ1-1,TRBV15,TGTGCCACCAGCTTCAGGGACGACACTGAAGCTTTCTTT,CATSFRDDTEAFF
TRBD2,-,TRBJ2-3,TRBV7-9,TGTGCCAGCAGCCCAGGACTAGCGGGGGACCGTAAATCCACAGATACGCAGTATTTT,CASSPGLAGDRKSTDTQYF
TRBD2,-,TRBJ2-7,TRBV6-2/TRBV6-3,TGTGCCAGCAGTCAACCAAACGGGGGGTCCCCCTACGAGCAGTACTTC,CASSQPNGGSPYEQYF
TRBD1,-,TRBJ2-7,TRBV29-1,TGCAGCGTTGTGGGACCAGGGGGCCCCTCCTACGAGCAGTACTTC,CSVVGPGGPSYEQYF
TRBD1,-,TRBJ2-7,TRBV10-3,TGTGCCATCAGCCAGGGGGAACCGCACGAGCAGTACTTC,CAISQGEPHEQYF
-,-,TRBJ1-1,TRBV14,TGTGCCAGCAGCCAAGCCGGAGTTAGGACTGAAGCTTTCTTT,CASSQAGVRTEAFF
-,few,TRBJ1-2,TRBV20-1,TGCAGTGCTAGAGATCCGGGGAATGGCTACACCTTC,CSARDPGNGYTF
TRBD1,-,TRBJ1-4,TRBV29-1,TGCAGCGTGGTCCCGGGACAGGGAGGTCTAAATGAAAAACTGTTTTTT,CSVVPGQGGLNEKLFF
TRBD1,few,TRBJ2-7,TRBV7-2,TGTGCCAGCAGCCTCGACAGGGCGAAGTACGAGCAGTACTTC,CASSLDRAKYEQYF